A selection of T cell receptor beta chains follows, all from one sample in a study of blood T cell repertoires in COVID-19. Clones were read by immunoSEQ multiplex PCR, and TCRdb kept only the in-frame ones, dropping some. The data hold over 90,000 clones, with roughly nine tenths observed a single time. Sequences were obtained from peripheral blood. All receptors come from a man aged 50 to 60 in a cohort sampled during active COVID-19. Each CDR3 is given with its conserved first and last residue. D genes are given only for firm matches. The listing skips clone size in some rows; elsewhere it reads once, few, many or a size class.

j_gene: TRBJ1-5
len: 15
v_gene: TRBV2
d_gene: NA
abundance: NA
CDR3nt: TGTGCCAGCGCGGGGGCCCGAAATAGCAATCAGCCCCAGCATTTT
CDR3aa: CASAGARNSNQPQHF

j_gene: TRBJ1-5
len: 17
v_gene: TRBV19
d_gene: TRBD1
abundance: NA
CDR3nt: TGTGCCAGTAGTATAGGTGGGGGACAGCGCGAAAGACTGCCCCAGCATTTT
CDR3aa: CASSIGGGQRERLPQHF

j_gene: TRBJ1-1
len: 14
v_gene: TRBV18
d_gene: TRBD1
abundance: NA
CDR3nt: TGTGCCAGCTCACCAATCAGGGGGCAAACTGAAGCTTTCTTT
CDR3aa: CASSPIRGQTEAFF

j_gene: TRBJ2-1
len: 15
v_gene: TRBV24-1
d_gene: NA
abundance: few
CDR3nt: TGTGCCACCAGGGTCGGAGGGATCGGGTCCAATGAGCAGTTCTTC
CDR3aa: CATRVGGIGSNEQFF

j_gene: TRBJ1-5
len: 14
v_gene: TRBV6-5
d_gene: NA
abundance: NA
CDR3nt: TGTGCCAGCAGCCCGGAGGCAGGCAATCAGCCCCAGCATTTT
CDR3aa: CASSPEAGNQPQHF

j_gene: TRBJ2-7
len: 15
v_gene: TRBV19
d_gene: TRBD1
abundance: NA
CDR3nt: TGTGCCAGTAGTATGACCGGGACAGGGAAAAACGAGCAGTACTTC
CDR3aa: CASSMTGTGKNEQYF

j_gene: TRBJ1-5
len: 16
v_gene: TRBV9
d_gene: NA
abundance: NA
CDR3nt: TGTGCCAGCAGCGTAGGTGCAGGGCCGGCCAATCAGCCCCAGCATTTT
CDR3aa: CASSVGAGPANQPQHF

j_gene: TRBJ1-1
len: 14
v_gene: TRBV21-1
d_gene: NA
abundance: NA
CDR3nt: TGTGCCAGCCCCTTACAGGGTAGGGGCACTGAAGCTTTCTTT
CDR3aa: CASPLQGRGTEAFF

j_gene: TRBJ2-3
len: 16
v_gene: TRBV5-1
d_gene: TRBD1
abundance: NA
CDR3nt: TGCGCCAGCAGCTCGGGACAGTTCAATCCTCCAGATACGCAGTATTTT
CDR3aa: CASSSGQFNPPDTQYF

j_gene: TRBJ1-2
len: 14
v_gene: TRBV6-5
d_gene: NA
abundance: NA
CDR3nt: TGTGCCAGCAGAACACAGGGTATCGACTATGGCTACACCTTC
CDR3aa: CASRTQGIDYGYTF

j_gene: TRBJ1-5
len: 15
v_gene: TRBV3-1/TRBV3-2
d_gene: TRBD1
abundance: NA
CDR3nt: TGTGCCAGCAGCCTCGGGGGACAGCTAAATCAGCCCCAGCATTTT
CDR3aa: CASSLGGQLNQPQHF

j_gene: TRBJ1-2
len: 15
v_gene: TRBV5-1
d_gene: TRBD1
abundance: NA
CDR3nt: TGCGCCAGCAGCCTCTTGGGACAGGGAAACTATGGCTACACCTTC
CDR3aa: CASSLLGQGNYGYTF

j_gene: TRBJ1-1
len: 13
v_gene: TRBV19
d_gene: NA
abundance: NA
CDR3nt: TGTGCCAGTAGCACTACACTGAACACTGAAGCTTTCTTT
CDR3aa: CASSTTLNTEAFF

j_gene: TRBJ1-6
len: 14
v_gene: TRBV11-2
d_gene: NA
abundance: NA
CDR3nt: TGTGCCAGCAGCCTCGGACAGAATAATTCACCCCTCCACTTT
CDR3aa: CASSLGQNNSPLHF

j_gene: TRBJ2-1
len: 14
v_gene: TRBV11-3
d_gene: TRBD1
abundance: NA
CDR3nt: TGTGCCAGCAGCTTTCTTTCAGGGGGCAGAGAGCAGTTCTTC
CDR3aa: CASSFLSGGREQFF

j_gene: TRBJ1-6
len: 16
v_gene: TRBV25-1
d_gene: NA
abundance: NA
CDR3nt: TGTGCCAGCAGTGCCCGGACAGTCTCCTATAATTCACCCCTCCACTTT
CDR3aa: CASSARTVSYNSPLHF

j_gene: TRBJ2-7
len: 15
v_gene: TRBV6-5
d_gene: TRBD2
abundance: NA
CDR3nt: TGTGCCAGCAGGAGAAGCGGGGGGTACTCCTACGAGCAGTACTTC
CDR3aa: CASRRSGGYSYEQYF

j_gene: TRBJ2-1
len: 16
v_gene: TRBV6-5
d_gene: NA
abundance: NA
CDR3nt: TGTGCCAGCAGTTCTTTTACGGCGGGTGTTGGCAATGAGCAGTTCTTC
CDR3aa: CASSSFTAGVGNEQFF

j_gene: TRBJ1-5
len: 20
v_gene: TRBV16
d_gene: TRBD1
abundance: NA
CDR3nt: TGTGCCAGCAGCCAACAGAAACCGGGACAGGGGGTGGATAGCAATCAGCCCCAGCATTTT
CDR3aa: CASSQQKPGQGVDSNQPQHF

j_gene: TRBJ2-3
len: 17
v_gene: TRBV27
d_gene: NA
abundance: NA
CDR3nt: TGTGCCAGCAGTTTGCTATGGCAGGAGGGGTTCAGGGATACGCAGTATTTT
CDR3aa: CASSLLWQEGFRDTQYF

j_gene: TRBJ2-1
len: 15
v_gene: TRBV10-3
d_gene: TRBD2
abundance: NA
CDR3nt: TGTGCCATCAGGTCCCTAGCGGGGGGGGGCCATGAGCAGTTCTTC
CDR3aa: CAIRSLAGGGHEQFF

j_gene: TRBJ1-6
len: 16
v_gene: TRBV2
d_gene: TRBD1
abundance: NA
CDR3nt: TGTGCCAGCAGTGAAACCTCAGGGGGAATTAATTCACCCCTCCACTTT
CDR3aa: CASSETSGGINSPLHF

j_gene: TRBJ2-3
len: 15
v_gene: TRBV9
d_gene: NA
abundance: NA
CDR3nt: TGTGCCAGCAGCGACGGGACTGGGTTTACTTATACGCAGTATTTT
CDR3aa: CASSDGTGFTYTQYF

j_gene: TRBJ2-2
len: 18
v_gene: TRBV5-1
d_gene: TRBD2
abundance: NA
CDR3nt: TGCGCCAGCAGCCCGCGACTAGCGGGGGGGGCGAACACCGGGGAGCTGTTTTTT
CDR3aa: CASSPRLAGGANTGELFF

j_gene: TRBJ1-1
len: 13
v_gene: TRBV6-5
d_gene: NA
abundance: once
CDR3nt: TGTGCCAGCAGTCTCAGGGAGAACACTGAAGCTTTCTTT
CDR3aa: CASSLRENTEAFF

j_gene: TRBJ2-3
len: 15
v_gene: TRBV5-1
d_gene: NA
abundance: NA
CDR3nt: TGCGCCAGCAGCTTGTCAGATCCGAGCACAGATACGCAGTATTTT
CDR3aa: CASSLSDPSTDTQYF

j_gene: TRBJ1-2
len: 15
v_gene: TRBV4-1
d_gene: NA
abundance: NA
CDR3nt: TGCGCCAGCAGCCAAGAGGAGCTTATTAACTATGGCTACACCTTC
CDR3aa: CASSQEELINYGYTF

j_gene: TRBJ1-6
len: 15
v_gene: TRBV18
d_gene: NA
abundance: NA
CDR3nt: TGTGCCAGCTCACCACCGGGGCAGGGTCGATCACCCCTCCACTTT
CDR3aa: CASSPPGQGRSPLHF

j_gene: TRBJ2-7
len: 13
v_gene: TRBV19
d_gene: TRBD2
abundance: NA
CDR3nt: TGTGCCAGTAGTATATTCTCGGGAGGGGAGCAGTACTTC
CDR3aa: CASSIFSGGEQYF

j_gene: TRBJ2-1
len: 16
v_gene: TRBV9
d_gene: NA
abundance: NA
CDR3nt: TGTGCCAGCAGCCCCTCAGCAGGGGTAAGGAGCAATGAGCAGTTCTTC
CDR3aa: CASSPSAGVRSNEQFF

j_gene: TRBJ1-1
len: 12
v_gene: TRBV11-3
d_gene: NA
abundance: NA
CDR3nt: TGCGCCAGCAGCCGAGGGAACACTGAAGCTTTCTTT
CDR3aa: CASSRGNTEAFF

j_gene: TRBJ1-5
len: 16
v_gene: TRBV5-6
d_gene: NA
abundance: NA
CDR3nt: TGTGCCAGCAGCTCCGGATGGGGCCGATACAATCAGCCCCAGCATTTT
CDR3aa: CASSSGWGRYNQPQHF

j_gene: TRBJ2-5
len: 14
v_gene: TRBV5-5
d_gene: NA
abundance: NA
CDR3nt: TGTGCCAGCAGCTTGGGGGCACAGGGAGAGGCCCAGTACTTC
CDR3aa: CASSLGAQGEAQYF

j_gene: TRBJ1-1
len: 14
v_gene: TRBV6-5
d_gene: TRBD1
abundance: NA
CDR3nt: TGTGCCAGCACCGCGGGACAGCGAAACACTGAAGCTTTCTTT
CDR3aa: CASTAGQRNTEAFF

j_gene: TRBJ2-5
len: 17
v_gene: TRBV11-3
d_gene: NA
abundance: NA
CDR3nt: TGTGCCAGCAGCCTTCATACCTTTGGGGCATCCAAAGGGACCCAGTACTTC
CDR3aa: CASSLHTFGASKGTQYF

j_gene: TRBJ1-2
len: 13
v_gene: TRBV6-5
d_gene: NA
abundance: NA
CDR3nt: TGTGCCAGCAGTTTGGGGGACTTCTATGGCTACACCTTC
CDR3aa: CASSLGDFYGYTF

j_gene: TRBJ1-5
len: 17
v_gene: TRBV19
d_gene: TRBD1
abundance: NA
CDR3nt: TGTGCCAGTAGTTCGCCCCCCGGGACAGGGAGAGATCAGCCCCAGCATTTT
CDR3aa: CASSSPPGTGRDQPQHF

j_gene: TRBJ2-6
len: 17
v_gene: TRBV7-9
d_gene: TRBD1
abundance: once
CDR3nt: TGTGCCAGCAGTCCGGGACAGGGCTTCTCTGGGGCCAACGTCCTGACTTTC
CDR3aa: CASSPGQGFSGANVLTF

j_gene: TRBJ2-1
len: 15
v_gene: TRBV5-4
d_gene: TRBD2
abundance: NA
CDR3nt: TGTGCCAGCAGCCGGGGGGGAGCGGTCTACAATGAGCAGTTCTTC
CDR3aa: CASSRGGAVYNEQFF

j_gene: TRBJ1-3
len: 15
v_gene: TRBV6-6
d_gene: NA
abundance: once
CDR3nt: TGTGCCAGCAGTTACCAGGTGGGCTCTGGAAACACCATATATTTT
CDR3aa: CASSYQVGSGNTIYF

j_gene: TRBJ2-6
len: 17
v_gene: TRBV14
d_gene: NA
abundance: NA
CDR3nt: TGTGCCAGCAGCCAGAGGGGGAGGGGATCCGGGGCCAACGTCCTGACTTTC
CDR3aa: CASSQRGRGSGANVLTF

j_gene: TRBJ2-3
len: 15
v_gene: TRBV18
d_gene: TRBD1
abundance: NA
CDR3nt: TGTGCCAGCTCACCACCCAGGGGGCAGGCAGATACGCAGTATTTT
CDR3aa: CASSPPRGQADTQYF

j_gene: TRBJ2-1
len: 14
v_gene: TRBV6-2/TRBV6-3
d_gene: NA
abundance: NA
CDR3nt: TGTGCCAGCAGTTCTCCAGGGGCTGGAAATGAGCAGTTCTTC
CDR3aa: CASSSPGAGNEQFF

j_gene: TRBJ2-5
len: 15
v_gene: TRBV15
d_gene: TRBD2
abundance: NA
CDR3nt: TGTGCCACCAGCCCCCGGGGGGAAGCGATCGAGACCCAGTACTTC
CDR3aa: CATSPRGEAIETQYF

j_gene: TRBJ1-5
len: 15
v_gene: TRBV15
d_gene: NA
abundance: NA
CDR3nt: TGTGCCACCAGCAAGGCAGGGAATAGCAATCAGCCCCAGCATTTT
CDR3aa: CATSKAGNSNQPQHF

j_gene: TRBJ2-2
len: 14
v_gene: TRBV5-4
d_gene: NA
abundance: few
CDR3nt: TGTGCCAGCAGCCGTGAAGGGGCAGCCGGGGAGCTGTTTTTT
CDR3aa: CASSREGAAGELFF

j_gene: TRBJ2-5
len: 15
v_gene: TRBV7-2
d_gene: TRBD1
abundance: few
CDR3nt: TGTGCCAGCAGCTTAGGGGACAGGGTTCAAGAGACCCAGTACTTC
CDR3aa: CASSLGDRVQETQYF

j_gene: TRBJ2-3
len: 16
v_gene: TRBV3-1/TRBV3-2
d_gene: NA
abundance: once
CDR3nt: TGTGCCAGCACCCACACTCTGGGCGGGGGCACAGATACGCAGTATTTT
CDR3aa: CASTHTLGGGTDTQYF

j_gene: TRBJ2-7
len: 12
v_gene: TRBV11-3
d_gene: NA
abundance: NA
CDR3nt: TGTGCCAGCAGCTTAAGAGACTACGAGCAGTACTTC
CDR3aa: CASSLRDYEQYF

j_gene: TRBJ1-2
len: 15
v_gene: TRBV4-2
d_gene: TRBD1
abundance: NA
CDR3nt: TGTGCCAGCAGCCAGGGTGGGACAGGGGACTATGGCTACACCTTC
CDR3aa: CASSQGGTGDYGYTF

j_gene: TRBJ1-1
len: 16
v_gene: TRBV6-1
d_gene: TRBD1
abundance: NA
CDR3nt: TGTGCCAGCAGTGTGCCGGGACAGGGCACCCTTACTGAAGCTTTCTTT
CDR3aa: CASSVPGQGTLTEAFF

j_gene: TRBJ1-2
len: 14
v_gene: TRBV18
d_gene: NA
abundance: NA
CDR3nt: TGTGCCAGCTCACCGGAGGGCGGGATCTATGGCTACACCTTC
CDR3aa: CASSPEGGIYGYTF

j_gene: TRBJ2-3
len: 15
v_gene: TRBV7-6
d_gene: NA
abundance: NA
CDR3nt: TGTGCCAGCAGCCCCAGGGGGAGGCAGGCAGATACGCAGTATTTT
CDR3aa: CASSPRGRQADTQYF

j_gene: TRBJ2-5
len: 16
v_gene: TRBV5-1
d_gene: TRBD2
abundance: NA
CDR3nt: TGCGCCAGCAGCTCGGGACTAGCGGGGGGCCAAGAGACCCAGTACTTC
CDR3aa: CASSSGLAGGQETQYF